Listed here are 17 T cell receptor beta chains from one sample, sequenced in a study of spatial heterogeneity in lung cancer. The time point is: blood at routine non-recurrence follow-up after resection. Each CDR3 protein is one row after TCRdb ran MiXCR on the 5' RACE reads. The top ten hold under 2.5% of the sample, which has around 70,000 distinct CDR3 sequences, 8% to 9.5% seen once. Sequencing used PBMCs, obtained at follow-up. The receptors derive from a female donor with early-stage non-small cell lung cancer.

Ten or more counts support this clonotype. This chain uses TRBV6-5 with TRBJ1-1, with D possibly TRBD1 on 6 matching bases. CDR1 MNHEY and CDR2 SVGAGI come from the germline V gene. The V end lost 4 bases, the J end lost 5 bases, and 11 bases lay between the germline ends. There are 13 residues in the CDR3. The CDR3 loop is CASSFTGRTEAFF. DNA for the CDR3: TGTGCCAGCAGTTTTACAGGGAGGACTGAAGCTTTCTTT.

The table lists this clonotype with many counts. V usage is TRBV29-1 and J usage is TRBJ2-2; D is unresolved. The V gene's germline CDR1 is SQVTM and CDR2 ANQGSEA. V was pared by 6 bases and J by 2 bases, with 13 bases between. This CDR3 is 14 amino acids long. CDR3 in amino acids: CSVREDPNTGELFF. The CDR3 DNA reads TGCAGCGTCCGCGAGGACCCTAACACCGGGGAGCTGTTTTTT.

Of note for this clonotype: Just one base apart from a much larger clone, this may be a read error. The CDR3 DNA reads TGTGCCACCAGCAGAGATGTCCCCTCACTCACCGAGGAGCTGTTTTTT. Protein product: CATSRDVPSLTEELFF. The chain has TRBV15 and TRBJ2-2; the D is unclear. This CDR3 contains 16 residues. Germline V lookup: CDR1 LNHNV, CDR2 YYDKDF (reference sequence).

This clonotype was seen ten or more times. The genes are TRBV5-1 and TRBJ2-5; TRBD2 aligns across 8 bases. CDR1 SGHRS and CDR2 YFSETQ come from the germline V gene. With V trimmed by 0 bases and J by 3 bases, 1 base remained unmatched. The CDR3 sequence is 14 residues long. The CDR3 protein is CASSLVSGEETQYF. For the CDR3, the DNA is TGCGCCAGCAGCTTGGTTAGCGGGGAAGAGACCCAGTACTTC.

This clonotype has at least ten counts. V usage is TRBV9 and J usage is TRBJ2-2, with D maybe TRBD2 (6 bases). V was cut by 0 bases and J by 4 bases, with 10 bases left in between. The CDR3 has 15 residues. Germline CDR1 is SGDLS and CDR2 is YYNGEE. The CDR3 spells CASSVVQGGTGELFF. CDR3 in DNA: TGTGCCAGCAGCGTAGTGCAGGGAGGCACCGGGGAGCTGTTTTTT.

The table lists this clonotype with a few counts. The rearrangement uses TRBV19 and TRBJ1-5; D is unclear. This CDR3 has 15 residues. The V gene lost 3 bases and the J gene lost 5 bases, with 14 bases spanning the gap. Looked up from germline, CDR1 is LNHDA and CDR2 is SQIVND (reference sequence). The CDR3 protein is CASSIPGRRYQPQHF. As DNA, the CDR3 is TGTGCCAGTAGTATCCCAGGACGACGCTATCAGCCCCAGCATTTT.

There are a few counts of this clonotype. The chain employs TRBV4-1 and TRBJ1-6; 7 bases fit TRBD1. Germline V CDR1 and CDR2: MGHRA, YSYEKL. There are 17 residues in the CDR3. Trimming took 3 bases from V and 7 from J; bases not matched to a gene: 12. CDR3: CASSHNEGDRRNSPLHF. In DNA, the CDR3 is TGCGCCAGCAGCCATAATGAGGGGGACAGACGAAATTCACCCCTCCACTTT.

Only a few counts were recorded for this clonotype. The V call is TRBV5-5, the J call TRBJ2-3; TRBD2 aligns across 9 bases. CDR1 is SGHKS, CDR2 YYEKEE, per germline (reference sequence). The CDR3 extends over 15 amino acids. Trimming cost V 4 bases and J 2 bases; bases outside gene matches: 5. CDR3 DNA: TGTGCCAGCAGCCGGACTAGCGAATACACAGATACGCAGTATTTT. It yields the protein CASSRTSEYTDTQYF.

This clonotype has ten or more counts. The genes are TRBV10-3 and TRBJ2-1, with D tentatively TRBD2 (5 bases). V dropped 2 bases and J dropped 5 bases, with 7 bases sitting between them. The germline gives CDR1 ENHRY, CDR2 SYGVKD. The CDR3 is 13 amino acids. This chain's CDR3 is CAISERGDNEQFF. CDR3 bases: TGTGCCATCAGTGAGCGGGGAGACAATGAGCAGTTCTTC.

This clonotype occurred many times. Here the CDR3 reads CASSDLLAGVMYF. The CDR3 DNA reads as TGTGCCAGCAGCGATCTGCTAGCGGGAGTAATGTATTTT. The chain is built from TRBV7-2 and TRBJ2-3; TRBD2 matches at 10 bases. V lost 5 bases, J lost 14 bases, and 10 bases stayed unmatched. This CDR3 region has 13 residues. CDR1 and CDR2 (germline): SGHTA, FQGNSA.

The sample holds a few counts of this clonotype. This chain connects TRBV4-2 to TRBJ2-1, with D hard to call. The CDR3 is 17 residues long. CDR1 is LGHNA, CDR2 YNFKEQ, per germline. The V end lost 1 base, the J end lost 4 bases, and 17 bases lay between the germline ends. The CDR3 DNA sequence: TGTGCCAGCAGCCAAGGGCCCCAACCCGAACCTTACAATGAGCAGTTCTTC. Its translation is CASSQGPQPEPYNEQFF.

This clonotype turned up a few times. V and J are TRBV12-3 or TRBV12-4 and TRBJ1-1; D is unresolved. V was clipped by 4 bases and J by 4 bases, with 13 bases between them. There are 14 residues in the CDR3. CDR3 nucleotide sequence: TGTGCCAGCAGTTCACGTCCTACTACCACTGAAGCTTTCTTT. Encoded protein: CASSSRPTTTEAFF.

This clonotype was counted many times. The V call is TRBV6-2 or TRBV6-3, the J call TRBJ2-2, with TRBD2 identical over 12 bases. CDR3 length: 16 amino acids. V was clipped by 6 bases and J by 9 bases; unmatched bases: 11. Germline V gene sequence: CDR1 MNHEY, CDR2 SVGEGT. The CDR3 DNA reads TGTGCCAGCAGCCCACCCCTAGCGGGAGGGCCCCGGGAGCTGTTTTTT. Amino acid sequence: CASSPPLAGGPRELFF.

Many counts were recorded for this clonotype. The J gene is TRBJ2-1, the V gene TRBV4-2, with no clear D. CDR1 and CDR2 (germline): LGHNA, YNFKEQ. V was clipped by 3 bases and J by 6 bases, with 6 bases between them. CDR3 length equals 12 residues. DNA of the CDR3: TGTGCCAGCAGCCAGGTGGGCAATGAGCAGTTCTTC. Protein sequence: CASSQVGNEQFF.

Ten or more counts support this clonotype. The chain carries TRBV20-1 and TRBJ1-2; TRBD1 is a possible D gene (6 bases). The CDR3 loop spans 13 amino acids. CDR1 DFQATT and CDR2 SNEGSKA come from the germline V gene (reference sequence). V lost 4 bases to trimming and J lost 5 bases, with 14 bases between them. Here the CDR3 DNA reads TGCAGTGCTACACGGACGGGGGCGTATGGCTACACCTTC. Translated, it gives CSATRTGAYGYTF.

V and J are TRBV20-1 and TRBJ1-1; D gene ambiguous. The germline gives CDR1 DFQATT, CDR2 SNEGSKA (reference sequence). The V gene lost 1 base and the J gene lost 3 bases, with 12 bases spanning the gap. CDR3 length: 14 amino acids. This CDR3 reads CSARVGLGYTEAFF. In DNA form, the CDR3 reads TGCAGTGCTAGAGTAGGGCTAGGCTACACTGAAGCTTTCTTT.

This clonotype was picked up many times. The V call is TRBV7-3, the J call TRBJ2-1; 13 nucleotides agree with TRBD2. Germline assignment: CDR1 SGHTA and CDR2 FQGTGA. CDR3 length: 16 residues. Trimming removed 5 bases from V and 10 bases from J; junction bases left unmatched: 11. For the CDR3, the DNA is TGTGCCAGCAGCGTCCCGGGGACTAGCGGGATGGGGGAGCAGTTCTTC. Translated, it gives CASSVPGTSGMGEQFF.